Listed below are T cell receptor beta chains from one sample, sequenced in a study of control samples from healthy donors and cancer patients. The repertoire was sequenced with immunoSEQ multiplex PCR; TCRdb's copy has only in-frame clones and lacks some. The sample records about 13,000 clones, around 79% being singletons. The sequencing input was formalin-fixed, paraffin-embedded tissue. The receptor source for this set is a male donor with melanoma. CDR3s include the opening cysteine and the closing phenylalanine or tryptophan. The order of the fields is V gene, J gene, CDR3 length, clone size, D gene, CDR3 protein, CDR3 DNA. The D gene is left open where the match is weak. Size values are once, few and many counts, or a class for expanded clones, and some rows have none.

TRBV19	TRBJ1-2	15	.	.	CASSGQNRGTYGYTF	TGTGCCAGTAGTGGACAAAATAGGGGGACCTATGGCTACACCTTC
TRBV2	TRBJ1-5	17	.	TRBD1	CASSEVGRGRIHQPQHF	TGTGCCAGCAGTGAAGTGGGCAGGGGGCGCATACATCAGCCCCAGCATTTT
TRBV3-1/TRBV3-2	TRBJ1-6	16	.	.	CASSRSWGSYNSPLHF	TGTGCCAGCAGCCGATCGTGGGGCTCCTATAATTCACCCCTCCACTTT
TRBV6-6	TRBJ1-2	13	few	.	CASSGGPARGYTF	TGTGCCAGCAGTGGGGGTCCCGCGCGGGGCTACACCTTC
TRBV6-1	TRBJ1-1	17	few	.	CASSEIPLQSPIVKAFF	TGTGCCAGCAGTGAAATCCCGCTACAGAGCCCTATTGTTAAAGCTTTCTTT
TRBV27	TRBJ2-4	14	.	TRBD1	CASSLFGTGNIQYF	TGTGCCAGCAGTTTATTCGGGACAGGAAACATTCAGTACTTC
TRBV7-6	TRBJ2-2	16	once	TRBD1	CASSLRGTGGTGELFF	TGTGCCAGCAGCCTTCGAGGGACAGGGGGCACCGGGGAGCTGTTTTTT
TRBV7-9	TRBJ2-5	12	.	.	CAAGEGQETQYF	TGTGCCGCTGGCGAGGGCCAAGAGACCCAGTACTTC
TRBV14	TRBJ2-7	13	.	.	CASSPSRSGAPIF	TGTGCCAGCAGCCCAAGTCGGTCGGGGGCGCCAATTTTC
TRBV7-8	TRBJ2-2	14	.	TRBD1	CASHTGANTGELFF	TGTGCCAGCCATACAGGGGCGAACACCGGGGAGCTGTTTTTT
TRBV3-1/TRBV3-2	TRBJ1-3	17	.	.	CASSPLGALLSGNTIYF	TGTGCCAGCAGCCCCTTGGGGGCTTTACTCTCTGGAAACACCATATATTTT
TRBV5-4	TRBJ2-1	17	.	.	CASTRRLAPGSYNEQFF	TGTGCCAGCACCCGGCGGCTAGCCCCAGGATCCTACAATGAGCAGTTCTTC
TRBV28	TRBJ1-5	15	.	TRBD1	CASSSSGTGWQPQHF	TGTGCCAGCAGTTCCTCCGGGACAGGGTGGCAGCCCCAGCATTTT
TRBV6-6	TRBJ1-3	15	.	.	CASSYSQDSGNTIYF	TGTGCCAGCAGTTACAGTCAGGACTCTGGAAACACCATATATTTT
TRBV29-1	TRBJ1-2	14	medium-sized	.	CSVNLQQGYYGYTF	TGCAGCGTTAATCTTCAGCAGGGATACTATGGCTACACCTTC
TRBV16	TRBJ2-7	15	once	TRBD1	CASSQGPGGVDEQYF	TGTGCCAGCAGCCAAGGGCCAGGGGGCGTTGACGAGCAGTACTTC